This TCR beta chain derives from a study of blood T cell repertoires in COVID-19. Whole-study context: Samples representing acute and convalescent COVID-19 were sourced from the United States, Italy and Spain.

Here immunoSEQ multiplex PCR was the method, and the copy in TCRdb shows in-frame clones only, minus some. In the table there are roughly 87,000 clones, approximately 80% of which are singletons. Germline V gene sequence: CDR1 SGHRS, CDR2 YFSETQ. Unmatched junction bases numbered 14, after V lost 1 base and J lost 8 bases. This CDR3 spans 17 amino acids. This chain links TRBV5-1 with TRBJ2-1; 8 bases match TRBD1. The source material was peripheral blood. This receptor was identified in a woman in her sixties or seventies with acute or convalescent COVID-19. CDR3 loop: CASSLRGGQGLEDEQFF. The CDR3 coding sequence is TGCGCCAGCAGCTTGAGGGGCGGACAGGGACTGGAGGATGAGCAGTTCTTC.